This TCR beta chain was identified during a study of circulating CD8 cells and anti-PD-1 response in melanoma. The overall study: Anti-PD-1 was first-line therapy for about 55% of the 13 patients. Whole-study findings and limits: Diversity ranked highest in DNEG and lowest in TIGIT subsets. Only baseline and M1 samples entered the published repertoire comparisons. Clonotype sharing was highest between DPOS and TIGIT subsets.

By its share, this clonotype is medium-sized. Its antigen is not identified. Live CD3+CD8+TCRalphabeta+ cells were sorted into four subsets by PD-1 and/or TIGIT. Each library started from around 15 ng of total RNA using the QIAseq Immune Repertoire TCR panel. TCRdb re-analysed the reads in MiXCR, keeping a single row per CDR3 protein. Among about 270 distinct CDR3 sequences listed, 8.2% were seen once. Germline CDR1 SGHNT, CDR2 YYREEE (reference sequence). The CDR3 is 13 amino acids. V lost 9 bases, J lost 3 bases, and 6 bases stayed unmatched. Source: CD8+ T cells from PBMCs, taken at baseline or after one month of anti-PD-1 therapy (not recorded which). The origin of this receptor is a human donor with melanoma. The rearrangement links TRBV5-4 to TRBJ2-3; 8 bases align to TRBD1. DNA of the CDR3: TGTGCCACAAACAGGGGGTGGACAGATACGCAGTATTTT. Amino acid sequence: CATNRGWTDTQYF.